This T cell receptor (beta chain) derives from a study of T cell responses to AZD1222 COVID-19 vaccine. Study-wide findings and caveats: Females made up more of the donors, who were largely white British, and clonal diversity may have come out too low. Repertoires were obtained only post-peak T cell response. Only a handful of AZD1222 recipients were seropositive at baseline. Vaccine-related CD4 TCRs covered spike, predominating at 160-218 and 743-854.

Profiled with immunoSEQ multiplex PCR; TCRdb holds only in-frame clones, not every one. The sample records about 140,000 clones, more than 85% being singletons. About this clone itself: What it binds is not known.

V lost 3 bases to trimming and J lost 0 bases, with 9 bases between them. Germline CDR1 and CDR2: MNHNS and SASEGT. This CDR3 region has 15 residues. The chain combines TRBV6-1 with TRBJ1-5, with D possibly TRBD1 on 6 matching bases. This sequence originates from an adult who received the AZD1222 COVID-19 vaccine. The input for sequencing was peripheral blood, taken 28 days after the second AZD1222 dose. The CDR3 sequence: CASSDDRYSNQPQHF. DNA for the CDR3: TGTGCCAGCAGTGATGACAGGTATAGCAATCAGCCCCAGCATTTT.